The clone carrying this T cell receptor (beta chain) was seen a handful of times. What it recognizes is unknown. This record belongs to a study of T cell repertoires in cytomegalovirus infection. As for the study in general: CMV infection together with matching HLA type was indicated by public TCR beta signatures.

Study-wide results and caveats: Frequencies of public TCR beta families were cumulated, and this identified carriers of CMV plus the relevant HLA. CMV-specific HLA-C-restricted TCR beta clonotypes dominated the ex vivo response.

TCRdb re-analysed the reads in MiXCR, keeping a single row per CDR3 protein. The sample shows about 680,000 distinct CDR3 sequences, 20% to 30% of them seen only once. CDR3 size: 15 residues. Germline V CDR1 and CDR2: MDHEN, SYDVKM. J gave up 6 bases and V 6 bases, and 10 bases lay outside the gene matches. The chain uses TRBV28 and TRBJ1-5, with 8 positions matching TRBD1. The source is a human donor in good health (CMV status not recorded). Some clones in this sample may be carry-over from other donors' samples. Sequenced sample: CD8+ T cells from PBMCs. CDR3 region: CASRVQGVKGQPQHF. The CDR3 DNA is TGTGCCAGCAGAGTACAGGGGGTTAAGGGTCAGCCCCAGCATTTT.